This TCR beta chain appears in the sequencing data of a study of regulatory dendritic cells for organ transplantation. CDR3 length equals 14 residues. V shed 6 bases and J shed 4 bases, with 15 bases lying between them. Germline V gene sequence: CDR1 KGHSH, CDR2 LQKENI. Naive CD45RA+ and memory CD45RO+ CD4+ or CD8+ T cells were FACS-sorted. On this clone: What it recognizes is unknown.

Assay: immunoSEQ multiplex PCR; the TCRdb copy retains only in-frame clones and omits some. The sample consists of 30,000 to 40,000 clones, about 88% of them appearing once. Whole-study findings and limits: Mature dendritic cells appeared to drive more memory CD8+ clonal expansion than regulatory ones. Of resting T cell subsets, memory CD8+ had the most alloreactive clonotypes. The authors noted considerable between-person heterogeneity in alloreactive memory CD8+ cells.

The chain is built from TRBV18 and TRBJ1-1; a weak D match, TRBD1 (6 bases). This receptor was obtained from a human donor in good health. The sequencing sample was made of naive CD4+ T cells from blood. The subset was: CD45RA+ naive T cells. The chain's CDR3 is CASSLRGGGTEAFF. The CDR3, as DNA: TGTGCCAGCTCGCTAAGGGGGGGTGGCACTGAAGCTTTCTTT.